A selection of T cell receptor beta chains follows, all from one sample in a study of blood T cell repertoires in COVID-19. Produced via immunoSEQ multiplex PCR; TCRdb's table is partial and in-frame only. The sample holds about 88,000 clones, around 91% seen once. Sequencing used peripheral blood. The receptors originated from a man aged 18 to 30 with COVID-19, enrolled during active disease. Each CDR3 is given with its conserved first and last residue. The order of the fields is D gene, J gene, V gene, CDR3 protein, CDR3 DNA. D genes are given only for firm matches.

TRBD1	TRBJ2-7	TRBV2	CASSWDRAYEQYF	TGTGCCAGCTCATGGGACAGGGCCTACGAGCAGTACTTC
.	TRBJ2-7	TRBV13	CASSHELTGYQYF	TGTGCCAGCAGCCACGAGCTTACAGGGTACCAGTACTTC
.	TRBJ1-1	TRBV7-9	CASSQTVRGENTEAFF	TGTGCCAGCAGCCAAACCGTCAGGGGAGAAAACACTGAAGCTTTCTTT
.	TRBJ2-7	TRBV12-3/TRBV12-4	CASSLSTNEQYF	TGTGCCAGCAGTTTGAGTACGAACGAGCAGTACTTC
.	TRBJ1-4	TRBV11-2	CASSFGLSGLEKLFF	TGTGCCAGCAGCTTTGGTTTGTCAGGGCTAGAAAAACTGTTTTTT
TRBD1	TRBJ1-1	TRBV6-6	CASTPPTGPTEAFF	TGTGCCAGCACCCCACCGACAGGGCCCACTGAAGCTTTCTTT
TRBD1	TRBJ2-7	TRBV5-4	CASSFSRQGPYEQYF	TGTGCCAGCAGCTTCTCTCGACAGGGTCCCTACGAGCAGTACTTC
.	TRBJ2-7	TRBV12-3/TRBV12-4	CASSRRAEQYF	TGTGCCAGCAGCCGCAGGGCCGAGCAGTACTTC
TRBD2	TRBJ2-5	TRBV5-6	CASSFRTSGRETQYF	TGTGCCAGCAGCTTTAGGACTAGCGGTAGGGAGACCCAGTACTTC
TRBD1	TRBJ1-4	TRBV28	CASSFPGTGGEKLLF	TGTGCCAGCAGTTTCCCCGGGACAGGGGGCGAAAAACTGCTTTTT